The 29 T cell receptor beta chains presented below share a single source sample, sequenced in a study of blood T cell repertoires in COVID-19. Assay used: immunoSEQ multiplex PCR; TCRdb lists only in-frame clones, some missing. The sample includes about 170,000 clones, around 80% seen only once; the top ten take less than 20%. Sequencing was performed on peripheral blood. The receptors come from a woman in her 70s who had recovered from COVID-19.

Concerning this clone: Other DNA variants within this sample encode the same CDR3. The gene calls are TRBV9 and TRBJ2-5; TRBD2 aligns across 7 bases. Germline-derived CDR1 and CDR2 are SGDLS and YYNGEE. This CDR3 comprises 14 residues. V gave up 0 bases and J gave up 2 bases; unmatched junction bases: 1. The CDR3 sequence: CASSVAGGQETQYF. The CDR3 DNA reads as TGTGCCAGCAGCGTAGCGGGGGGACAAGAGACCCAGTACTTC.

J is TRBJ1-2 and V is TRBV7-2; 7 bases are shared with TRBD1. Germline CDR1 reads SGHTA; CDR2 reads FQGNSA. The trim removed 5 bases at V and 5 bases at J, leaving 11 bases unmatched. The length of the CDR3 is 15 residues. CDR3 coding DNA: TGTGCCAGCAGCCCAAGGACAGGCGATACTTATGGCTACACCTTC. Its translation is CASSPRTGDTYGYTF.

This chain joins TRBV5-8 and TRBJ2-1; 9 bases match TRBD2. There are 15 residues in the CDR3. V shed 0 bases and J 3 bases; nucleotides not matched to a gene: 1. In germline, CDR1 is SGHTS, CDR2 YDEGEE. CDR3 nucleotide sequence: TGTGCCAGCAGCTTGGTTAGCGGGAGCTACAATGAGCAGTTCTTC. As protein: CASSLVSGSYNEQFF.

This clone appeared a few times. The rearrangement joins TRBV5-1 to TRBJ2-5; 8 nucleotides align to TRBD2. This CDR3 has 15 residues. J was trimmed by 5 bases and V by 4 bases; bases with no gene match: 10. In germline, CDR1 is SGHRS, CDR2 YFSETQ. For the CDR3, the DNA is TGCGCCAGCAGCAAACGGGCGACTAGCGAGGAGACCCAGTACTTC. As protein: CASSKRATSEETQYF.

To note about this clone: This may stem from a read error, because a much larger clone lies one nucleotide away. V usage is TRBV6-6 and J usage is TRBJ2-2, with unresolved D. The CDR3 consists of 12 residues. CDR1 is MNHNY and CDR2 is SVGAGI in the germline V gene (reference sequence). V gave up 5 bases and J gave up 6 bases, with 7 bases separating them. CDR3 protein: CASSPPSGELFF. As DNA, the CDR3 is TGTGCCAGCAGTCCCCCCTCCGGGGAGCTGTTTTTT.

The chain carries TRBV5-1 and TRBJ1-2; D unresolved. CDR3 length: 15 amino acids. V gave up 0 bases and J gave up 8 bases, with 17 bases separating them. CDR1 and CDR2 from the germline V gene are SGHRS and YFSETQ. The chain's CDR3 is CASSLVVDLAGGYTF. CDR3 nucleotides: TGCGCCAGCAGCTTGGTGGTGGATTTGGCGGGAGGCTACACCTTC.

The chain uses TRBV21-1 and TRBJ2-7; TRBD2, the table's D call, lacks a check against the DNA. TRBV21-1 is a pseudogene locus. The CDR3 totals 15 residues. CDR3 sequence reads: CASSKEGLAGAEQYF. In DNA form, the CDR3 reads TGTGCCAGCAGCAAAGAGGGACTAGCGGGAGCCGAGCAGTACTTC.

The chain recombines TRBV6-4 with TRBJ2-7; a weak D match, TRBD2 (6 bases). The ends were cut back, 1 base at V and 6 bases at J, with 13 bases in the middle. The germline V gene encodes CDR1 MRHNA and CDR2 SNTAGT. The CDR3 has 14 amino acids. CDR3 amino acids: CASSDWVLGGEQYF. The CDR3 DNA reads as TGTGCCAGCAGTGACTGGGTTTTGGGGGGCGAGCAGTACTTC.

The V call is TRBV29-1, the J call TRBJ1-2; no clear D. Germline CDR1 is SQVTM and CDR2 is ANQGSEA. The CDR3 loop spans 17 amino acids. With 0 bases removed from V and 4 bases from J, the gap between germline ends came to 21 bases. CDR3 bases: TGCAGCGTTGAAGATGAGGTGTCTCCGGGGTACGGCTATGGCTACACCTTC. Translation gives CSVEDEVSPGYGYGYTF. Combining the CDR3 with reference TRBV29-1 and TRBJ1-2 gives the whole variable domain SAVISQKPSRDICQRGTSLTIQCQVDSQVTMMFWYRQQPGQSLTLIATANQGSEATYESGFVIDKFPISRPNLTFSTLTVSNMSPEDSSIYLCSVEDEVSPGYGYGYTFGSGTRLTVV.

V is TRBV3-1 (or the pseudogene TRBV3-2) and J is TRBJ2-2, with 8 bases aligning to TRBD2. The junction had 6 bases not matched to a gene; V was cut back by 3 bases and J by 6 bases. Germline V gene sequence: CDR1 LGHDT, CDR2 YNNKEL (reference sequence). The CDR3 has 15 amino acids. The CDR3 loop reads CASSQGLVAAGELFF. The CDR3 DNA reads TGTGCCAGCAGCCAGGGACTAGTTGCCGCCGGGGAGCTGTTTTTT.

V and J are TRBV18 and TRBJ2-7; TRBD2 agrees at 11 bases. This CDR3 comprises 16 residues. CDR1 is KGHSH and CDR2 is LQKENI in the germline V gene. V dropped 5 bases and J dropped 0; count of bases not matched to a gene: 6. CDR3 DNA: TGTGCCAGCTCAGCGACTAGCGGGGACTTCTCCTACGAGCAGTACTTC. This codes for CASSATSGDFSYEQYF.

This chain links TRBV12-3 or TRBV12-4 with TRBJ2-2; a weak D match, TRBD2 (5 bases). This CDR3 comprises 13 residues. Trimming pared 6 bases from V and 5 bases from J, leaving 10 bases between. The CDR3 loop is CASSQGLTGELFF. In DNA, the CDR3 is TGTGCCAGCAGCCAAGGACTGACCGGGGAGCTGTTTTTT.

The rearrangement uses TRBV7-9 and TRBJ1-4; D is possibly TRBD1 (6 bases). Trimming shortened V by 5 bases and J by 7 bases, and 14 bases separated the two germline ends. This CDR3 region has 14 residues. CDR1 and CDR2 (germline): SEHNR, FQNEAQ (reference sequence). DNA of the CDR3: TGTGCCAGCAGCCAAGGGGGTACCGGTGAAAAACTGTTTTTT. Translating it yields CASSQGGTGEKLFF.

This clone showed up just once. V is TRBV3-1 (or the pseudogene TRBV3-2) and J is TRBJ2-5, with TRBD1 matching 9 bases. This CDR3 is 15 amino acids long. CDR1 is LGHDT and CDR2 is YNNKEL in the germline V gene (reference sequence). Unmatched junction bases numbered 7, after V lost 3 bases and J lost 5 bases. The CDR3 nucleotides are TGTGCCAGCAGCCAGACCTCGACAGGGGGGGAGACCCAGTACTTC. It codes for CASSQTSTGGETQYF.

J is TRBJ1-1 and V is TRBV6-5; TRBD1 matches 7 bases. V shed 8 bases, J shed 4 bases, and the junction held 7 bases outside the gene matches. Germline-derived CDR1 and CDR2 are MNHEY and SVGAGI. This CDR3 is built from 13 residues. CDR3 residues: CASSERGPTEAFF. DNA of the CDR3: TGTGCCAGCTCCGAAAGGGGGCCCACTGAAGCTTTCTTT.

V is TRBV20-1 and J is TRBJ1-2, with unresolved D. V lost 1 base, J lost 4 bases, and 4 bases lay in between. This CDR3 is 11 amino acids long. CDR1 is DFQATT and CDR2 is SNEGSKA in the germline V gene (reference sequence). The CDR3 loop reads CSARGVYGYTF. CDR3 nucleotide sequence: TGCAGTGCTAGAGGAGTCTATGGCTACACCTTC.

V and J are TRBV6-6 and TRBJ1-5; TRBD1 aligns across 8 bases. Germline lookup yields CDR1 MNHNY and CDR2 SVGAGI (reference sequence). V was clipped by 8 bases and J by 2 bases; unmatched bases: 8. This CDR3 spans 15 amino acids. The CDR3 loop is CASLQPGQGNQPQHF. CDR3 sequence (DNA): TGTGCCAGCCTCCAACCGGGACAGGGCAATCAGCCCCAGCATTTT.

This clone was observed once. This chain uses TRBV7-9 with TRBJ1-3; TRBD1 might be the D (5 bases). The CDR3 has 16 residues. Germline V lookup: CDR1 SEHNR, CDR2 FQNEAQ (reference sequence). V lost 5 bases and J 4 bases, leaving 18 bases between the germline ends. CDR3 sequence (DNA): TGTGCCAGCAGCCCAGAAGTCGGGCAGGGCGGAAACACCATATATTTT. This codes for CASSPEVGQGGNTIYF. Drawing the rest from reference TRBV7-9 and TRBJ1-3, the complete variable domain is DTGVSQNPRHKITKRGQNVTFRCDPISEHNRLYWYRQTLGQGPEFLTYFQNEAQLEKSRLLSDRFSAERPKGSFSTLEIQRTEQGDSAMYLCASSPEVGQGGNTIYFGEGSWLTVV.

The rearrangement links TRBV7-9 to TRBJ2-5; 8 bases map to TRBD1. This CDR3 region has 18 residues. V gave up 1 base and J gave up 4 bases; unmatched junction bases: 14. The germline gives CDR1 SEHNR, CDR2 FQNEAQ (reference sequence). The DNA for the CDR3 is TGTGCCAGCAGCTTAGTGGGGCAGGGGGCGCGTTCGGGAGAGACCCAGTACTTC. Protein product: CASSLVGQGARSGETQYF. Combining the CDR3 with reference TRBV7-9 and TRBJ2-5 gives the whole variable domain DTGVSQNPRHKITKRGQNVTFRCDPISEHNRLYWYRQTLGQGPEFLTYFQNEAQLEKSRLLSDRFSAERPKGSFSTLEIQRTEQGDSAMYLCASSLVGQGARSGETQYFGPGTRLLVL.

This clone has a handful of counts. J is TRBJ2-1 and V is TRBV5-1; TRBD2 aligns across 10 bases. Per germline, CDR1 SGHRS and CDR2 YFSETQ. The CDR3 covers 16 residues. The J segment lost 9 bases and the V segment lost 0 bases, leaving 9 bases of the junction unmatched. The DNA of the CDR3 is TGCGCCAGCAGCTTGGTTCCTAGCGGGAGAGTGGGTGAGCAGTTCTTC. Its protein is CASSLVPSGRVGEQFF.

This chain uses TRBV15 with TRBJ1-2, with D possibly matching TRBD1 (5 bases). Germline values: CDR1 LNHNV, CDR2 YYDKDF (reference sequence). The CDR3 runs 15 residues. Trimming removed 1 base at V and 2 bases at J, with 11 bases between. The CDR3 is CATSRGLGGNYGYTF. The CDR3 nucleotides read TGTGCCACCAGCAGAGGGCTTGGGGGGAACTATGGCTACACCTTC.

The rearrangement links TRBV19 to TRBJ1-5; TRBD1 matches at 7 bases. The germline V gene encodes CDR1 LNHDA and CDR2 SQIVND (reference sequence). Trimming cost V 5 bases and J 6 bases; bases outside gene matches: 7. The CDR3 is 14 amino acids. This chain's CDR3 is CASSPDRWGQPQHF. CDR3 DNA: TGTGCCAGTAGTCCGGACAGGTGGGGTCAGCCCCAGCATTTT.

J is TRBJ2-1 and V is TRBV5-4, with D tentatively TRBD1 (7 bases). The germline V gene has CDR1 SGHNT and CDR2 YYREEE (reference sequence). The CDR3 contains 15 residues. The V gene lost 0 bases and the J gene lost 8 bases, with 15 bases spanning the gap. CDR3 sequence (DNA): TGTGCCAGCAGCTTGGCCAGGGGGGTGGGCGATGAGCAGTTCTTC. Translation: CASSLARGVGDEQFF. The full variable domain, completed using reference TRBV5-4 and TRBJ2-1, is ETGVTQSPTHLIKTRGQQVTLRCSSQSGHNTVSWYQQALGQGPQFIFQYYREEENGRGNFPPRFSGLQFPNYSSELNVNALELDDSALYLCASSLARGVGDEQFFGPGTRLTVL.

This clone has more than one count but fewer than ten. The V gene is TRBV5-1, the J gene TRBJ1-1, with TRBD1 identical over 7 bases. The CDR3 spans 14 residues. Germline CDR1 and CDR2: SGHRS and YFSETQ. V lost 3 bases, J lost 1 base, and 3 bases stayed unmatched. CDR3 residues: CASSSHRGNTEAFF. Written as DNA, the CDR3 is TGCGCCAGCAGCTCGCACAGGGGGAACACTGAAGCTTTCTTT.

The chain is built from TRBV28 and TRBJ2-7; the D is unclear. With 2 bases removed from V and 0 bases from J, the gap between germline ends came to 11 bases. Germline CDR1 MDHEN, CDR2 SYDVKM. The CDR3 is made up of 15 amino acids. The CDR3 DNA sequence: TGTGCCAGCAGTTTACCTGGGCCCAGCTCCTACGAGCAGTACTTC. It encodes CASSLPGPSSYEQYF.

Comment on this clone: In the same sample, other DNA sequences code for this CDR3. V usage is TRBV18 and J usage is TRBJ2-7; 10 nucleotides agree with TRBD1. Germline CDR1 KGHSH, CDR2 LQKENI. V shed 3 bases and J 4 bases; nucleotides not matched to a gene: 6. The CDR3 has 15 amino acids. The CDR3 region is CASSPRGQGSYEQYF. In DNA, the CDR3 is TGTGCCAGCTCACCGCGGGGACAGGGGTCTTACGAGCAGTACTTC.

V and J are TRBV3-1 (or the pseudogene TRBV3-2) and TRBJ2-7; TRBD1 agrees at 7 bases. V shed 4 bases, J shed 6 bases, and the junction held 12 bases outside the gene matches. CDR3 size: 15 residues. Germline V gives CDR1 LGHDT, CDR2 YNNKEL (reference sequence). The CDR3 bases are TGTGCCAGCAGCCGAGCCGACAGGGCAATTCTCGAGCAGTACTTC. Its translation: CASSRADRAILEQYF.

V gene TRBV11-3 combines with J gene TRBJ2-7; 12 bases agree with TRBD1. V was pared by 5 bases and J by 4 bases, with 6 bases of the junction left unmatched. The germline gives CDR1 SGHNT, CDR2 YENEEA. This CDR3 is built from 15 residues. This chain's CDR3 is CASSAGGQGAYEQYF. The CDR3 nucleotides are TGTGCCAGCAGCGCAGGGGGACAGGGGGCGTACGAGCAGTACTTC.

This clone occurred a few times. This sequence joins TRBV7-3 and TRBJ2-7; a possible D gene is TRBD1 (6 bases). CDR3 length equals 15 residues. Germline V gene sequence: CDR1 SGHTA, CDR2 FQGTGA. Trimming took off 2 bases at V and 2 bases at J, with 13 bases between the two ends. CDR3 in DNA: TGTGCCAGCAGCTTAGGCAGGGGTGTCCCCTACGAGCAGTACTTC. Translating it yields CASSLGRGVPYEQYF.